This T cell receptor beta chain was sequenced in a study of blood T cell repertoires in COVID-19. At the level of the study: Acute and convalescent COVID-19 samples came from the United States, Italy and Spain.

In the original analysis: From reference gene primer amplification, estimates of nucleated cell counts were derived. The repertoire was sequenced with immunoSEQ multiplex PCR; TCRdb's copy has only in-frame clones and lacks some. V and J calls and clone size follow that table, whereas D and trimming were derived from the DNA. The sample records over 45,000 clones, roughly 80% being singletons. CDR3 length equals 15 residues. Unmatched junction bases numbered 5, after V lost 3 bases and J lost 0 bases. Germline V gives CDR1 SGHRS, CDR2 YFSETQ. The source is a human donor in a cohort sampled during active COVID-19. The sample consisted of peripheral blood. The chain carries TRBV5-1 and TRBJ1-1, with TRBD1 identical over 7 bases. DNA of the CDR3: TGCGCCAGCAGCTGGACAGGAGACATGAACACTGAAGCTTTCTTT. This codes for CASSWTGDMNTEAFF.